This TCR beta chain appears in the sequencing data of a study of regulatory T cells in long-lasting Graves disease. Regarding the study as a whole: Persistent disease was characterized by preferential usage of TRBV28, TRBJ1-2 and TRBJ2-5.

In building TCR beta libraries, iRepertoire HTBI primers were used together with Arm-PCR of CDR3 regions. TCRdb fed the multiplex PCR reads into MiXCR, producing one record per CDR3 protein. The profile shows 200,000 to 250,000 distinct CDR3 sequences, around 16% of them singletons. This clonotype was picked up many times. Its target is unknown. Described time point: newly diagnosed GD, antithyroid drugs for less than 3 months. With RNA extracted from PBMCs as input, the TCR library was made. CDR3 length: 15 amino acids. Trimming removed 0 bases at V and 6 bases at J, with 11 bases between. Germline V gives CDR1 SGHNT, CDR2 YENEEA.

The sequence came from a female donor with Graves disease. The sequenced sample was peripheral blood mononuclear cells (PBMCs), obtained at new diagnosis, from a patient treated with antithyroid drugs. The rearrangement joins TRBV11-3 to TRBJ1-4; D gene ambiguous. DNA of the CDR3: TGTGCCAGCAGCTTAGAGGCTTCTACGGATGAAAAACTGTTTTTT. Protein product: CASSLEASTDEKLFF.